This T cell receptor (beta chain) was documented in a study of spatial heterogeneity in lung cancer. Study-level points and caveats: Blood showed ubiquitous tumor TCRs more often at resection than at routine follow-up.

One entry per CDR3 protein, called by TCRdb with MiXCR from the 5' RACE reads. The sample contains some 20,000 distinct CDR3 sequences, about 3.5% of which appear only once. This clonotype was picked up many times. What it binds is not known. As for time point: sample taken at primary tumor resection. Unsorted whole RNA samples from tumor, nontumor lung or frozen PBMC were sequenced. The donors comprised some 70 untreated early-stage non-small cell lung cancer patients. The CDR3 is 14 amino acids. V shed 6 bases and J shed 6 bases, with 15 bases lying between them. The germline gives CDR1 LGHNT, CDR2 FRNRAP.

Source: PBMCs, taken at surgery. The source of this sequence is a female donor with early-stage non-small cell lung cancer. The chain has TRBV12-5 and TRBJ2-1; D remains unclear. The CDR3 DNA is TGTGCTAGTGGCCAGTTGGAACCTCTCAATGAGCAGTTCTTC. Its translation: CASGQLEPLNEQFF. Full variable domain (missing parts from reference TRBV12-5 and TRBJ2-1): DARVTQTPRHKVTEMGQEVTMRCQPILGHNTVFWYRQTMMQGLELLAYFRNRAPLDDSGMPKDRFSAEMPDATLATLKIQPSEPRDSAVYFCASGQLEPLNEQFFGPGTRLTVL.